The 17 T cell receptor beta chains below all came from one sample that was sequenced in a study of blood T cell repertoires in COVID-19. Sequencing used immunoSEQ multiplex PCR; TCRdb keeps in-frame clones, though not all of them. Of 130,000 to 150,000 clones in the sample, around 87% were seen once. What was sequenced was peripheral blood. These TCRs come from a man aged 50-60 years who had recovered from COVID-19.

The rearrangement joins TRBV12-3 or TRBV12-4 to TRBJ1-1, with D maybe TRBD1 (6 bases). With 6 bases removed from V and 4 bases from J, the gap between germline ends came to 9 bases. The CDR3 extends over 12 amino acids. The CDR3 spells CASSQGGTEAFF. The CDR3 bases are TGTGCCAGCAGCCAAGGGGGCACTGAAGCTTTCTTT.

This chain joins TRBV5-8 and TRBJ1-4; possibly TRBD1 for D (5 bases). Germline values: CDR1 SGHTS, CDR2 YDEGEE. V was trimmed by 0 bases and J by 3 bases, leaving 6 bases between them. The CDR3 has 14 residues. The CDR3 DNA is TGTGCCAGCAGCTTGGGACAGTCTAATGAAAAACTGTTTTTT. Its protein is CASSLGQSNEKLFF.

This clone was recorded a few times. The chain joins TRBV6-1 to TRBJ2-7; 8 nucleotides match TRBD1. The V and J ends lost 3 bases and 5 bases, in that order; junction bases with no gene match: 12. The germline CDR1 and CDR2 sequences are MNHNS and SASEGT. CDR3 length equals 16 residues. CDR3 bases: TGTGCCAGCAGTGATTTTATCGGACAGGGTAGCCACGAGCAGTACTTC. Translated: CASSDFIGQGSHEQYF.

The chain recombines TRBV5-4 with TRBJ2-7; a possible D gene is TRBD1 (6 bases). Trimming shortened V by 3 bases and J by 0 bases, and 10 bases separated the two germline ends. The CDR3 spans 14 residues. Germline V CDR1 and CDR2: SGHNT, YYREEE (reference sequence). In DNA form, the CDR3 reads TGTGCCAGCAGCTCTCAAGGGGGCTCCTACGAGCAGTACTTC. This codes for CASSSQGGSYEQYF.

This chain joins TRBV5-1 and TRBJ1-1, with no clear D. Trimming shortened V by 4 bases and J by 0 bases, and 7 bases separated the two germline ends. The CDR3 runs to 13 residues. The germline gives CDR1 SGHRS, CDR2 YFSETQ. The CDR3 loop reads CASSAGLNTEAFF. The CDR3 DNA is TGCGCCAGCAGCGCGGGCCTGAACACTGAAGCTTTCTTT.

This sequence joins TRBV5-1 and TRBJ2-5; tentatively, D is TRBD2 (6 bases). V was shortened by 0 bases and J by 3 bases, with 12 bases between the two germline ends. The CDR3 consists of 15 residues. CDR1 is SGHRS and CDR2 is YFSETQ in the germline V gene. This CDR3 reads CASSLGPGVEETQYF. The DNA of the CDR3 is TGCGCCAGCAGCTTGGGTCCGGGAGTGGAAGAGACCCAGTACTTC.

This chain uses TRBV5-5 with TRBJ1-1; D is unclear. The V gene's germline CDR1 is SGHKS and CDR2 YYEKEE (reference sequence). Deletions cut 4 bases from V and 0 bases from J, with 16 bases between. This CDR3 contains 16 residues. CDR3 bases: TGTGCCAGCAGCATCCTCCCTGGGCAGATGAACACTGAAGCTTTCTTT. Its translation is CASSILPGQMNTEAFF. Complete variable domain (other parts from reference TRBV5-5 and TRBJ1-1): DAGVTQSPTHLIKTRGQQVTLRCSPISGHKSVSWYQQVLGQGPQFIFQYYEKEERGRGNFPDRFSARQFPNYSSELNVNALLLGDSALYLCASSILPGQMNTEAFFGQGTRLTVV.

The CDR3 nucleotides are TGTGCCAGTAGTATCGGGTCGGCGACAGTAGACTATGGCTACACCTTC. Protein product: CASSIGSATVDYGYTF. This chain links TRBV19 with TRBJ1-2; D possibly corresponds to TRBD1 (5 bases). The CDR3 totals 16 residues. V lost 3 bases, J lost 3 bases, and 17 bases lay in between. Germline loops: CDR1 LNHDA, CDR2 SQIVND (reference sequence).

This chain connects TRBV29-1 to TRBJ2-6; 7 nucleotides match TRBD1. The CDR3 contains 15 residues. With 7 bases clipped from V and 2 bases from J, the junction kept 8 bases outside the gene matches. Looked up from germline, CDR1 is SQVTM and CDR2 is ANQGSEA. CDR3 coding DNA: TGCAGCGGACAGGGAACTGGAGCTGGGGCCAACGTCCTGACTTTC. It encodes CSGQGTGAGANVLTF.

The chain couples TRBV10-1 to TRBJ2-7; D remains unclear. The V end lost 1 base, the J end lost 2 bases, and 9 bases lay between the germline ends. This CDR3 spans 14 amino acids. In germline, CDR1 is WNHNN, CDR2 SYGVQD (reference sequence). CDR3 nucleotide sequence: TGCGCCAGCAGTGAGTTAACAGAGCCCTACGAGCAGTACTTC. Its protein product is CASSELTEPYEQYF.

J is TRBJ1-6 and V is TRBV7-2; 11 nucleotides agree with TRBD1. The CDR3 is 16 residues long. J lost 10 bases, V lost 5 bases, and 10 bases had no gene match. Germline values: CDR1 SGHTA, CDR2 FQGNSA. The CDR3, as DNA: TGTGCCAGCAGCCCAATGGACAGGGGGCTTGTCTCACCCCTCCACTTT. It specifies CASSPMDRGLVSPLHF.

This clone appeared once. The chain couples TRBV6-5 to TRBJ1-1, with D possibly matching TRBD1 (5 bases). The CDR3 is 15 amino acids. Germline V gives CDR1 MNHEY, CDR2 SVGAGI. V lost 6 bases to trimming and J lost 1 base, with 15 bases between them. CDR3 sequence: CASRGLEGTNTEAFF. The DNA of the CDR3 is TGTGCCAGCAGGGGTCTGGAGGGGACGAACACTGAAGCTTTCTTT.

The chain joins TRBV12-3 or TRBV12-4 to TRBJ2-7; D perhaps matches TRBD2 (5 bases). V was shortened by 5 bases and J by 9 bases, with 17 bases between the two germline ends. The length of the CDR3 is 13 residues. The CDR3 spells CASSLTWVGAQYF. In DNA, the CDR3 is TGTGCCAGCAGTCTAACATGGGTGGGAGCGCAGTACTTC.

The rearrangement joins TRBV7-6 to TRBJ2-5; 8 bases are a match to TRBD2. This CDR3 has 16 amino acids. The trim removed 3 bases at V and 4 bases at J, leaving 10 bases unmatched. Per germline, CDR1 SGHVS and CDR2 FNYEAQ. CDR3 sequence (DNA): TGTGCCAGCAGCTTCGGGGGGGCCGGGGTCGGAGAGACCCAGTACTTC. Translating gives CASSFGGAGVGETQYF.

CDR3 sequence reads: CASAGQGDQPQHF. In DNA, the CDR3 is TGTGCCAGCGCCGGACAGGGTGATCAGCCCCAGCATTTT. The chain couples TRBV6-5 to TRBJ1-5, with 8 bases matching TRBD1. CDR1 is MNHEY and CDR2 is SVGAGI in the germline V gene. Trimming at V came to 8 bases and at J to 5 bases, leaving 5 bases not matched to a gene. CDR3 length: 13 residues.

This clone was picked up one time. This chain joins TRBV9 and TRBJ2-3; D may be TRBD1 (5 bases). The ends were cut back, 0 bases at V and 0 bases at J, with 14 bases in the middle. Germline lookup yields CDR1 SGDLS and CDR2 YYNGEE. The CDR3 covers 17 residues. CDR3 in amino acids: CASSVEGLADSTDTQYF. The CDR3 DNA follows: TGTGCCAGCAGCGTAGAGGGGCTGGCGGACAGCACAGATACGCAGTATTTT.

This rearrangement joins TRBV7-2 to TRBJ2-7; 9 positions match TRBD2. The CDR3 runs to 17 residues. J gave up 6 bases and V 1 base, and 13 bases lay outside the gene matches. Germline V gene sequence: CDR1 SGHTA, CDR2 FQGNSA. The CDR3 is CASSLVAVAGGPSEQYF. The CDR3 coding sequence is TGTGCCAGCAGCTTAGTAGCGGTCGCGGGGGGGCCATCCGAGCAGTACTTC.